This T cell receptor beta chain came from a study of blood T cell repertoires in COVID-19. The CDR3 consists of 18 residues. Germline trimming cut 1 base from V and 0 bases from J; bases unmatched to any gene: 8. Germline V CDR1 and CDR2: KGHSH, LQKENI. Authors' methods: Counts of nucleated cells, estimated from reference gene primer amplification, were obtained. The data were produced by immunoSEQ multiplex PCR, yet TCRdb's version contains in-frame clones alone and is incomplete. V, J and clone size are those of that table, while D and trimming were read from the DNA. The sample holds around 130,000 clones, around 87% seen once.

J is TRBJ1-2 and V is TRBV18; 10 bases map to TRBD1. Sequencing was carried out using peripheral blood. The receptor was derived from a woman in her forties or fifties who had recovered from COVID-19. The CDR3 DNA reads TGTGCCAGCTCACCACTCGGGACAGGGGTCATAGCTAACTATGGCTACACCTTC. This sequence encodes CASSPLGTGVIANYGYTF.